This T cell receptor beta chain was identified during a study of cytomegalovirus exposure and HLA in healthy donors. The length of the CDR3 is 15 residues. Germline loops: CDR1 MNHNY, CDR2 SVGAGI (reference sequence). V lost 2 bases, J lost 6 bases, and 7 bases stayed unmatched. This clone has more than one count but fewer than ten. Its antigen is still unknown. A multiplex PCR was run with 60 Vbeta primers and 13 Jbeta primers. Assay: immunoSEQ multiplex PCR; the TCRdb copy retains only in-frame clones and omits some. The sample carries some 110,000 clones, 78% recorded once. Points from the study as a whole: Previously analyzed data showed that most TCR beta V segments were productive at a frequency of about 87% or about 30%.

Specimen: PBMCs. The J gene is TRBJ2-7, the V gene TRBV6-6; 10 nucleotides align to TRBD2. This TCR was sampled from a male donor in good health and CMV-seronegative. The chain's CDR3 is CASSYLSSGSSEQYF. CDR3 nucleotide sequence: TGTGCCAGCAGTTACCTTTCTAGCGGGAGCTCCGAGCAGTACTTC.